This note documents a single T cell receptor beta chain sequence. Clones were read by immunoSEQ multiplex PCR, and TCRdb kept only the in-frame ones, dropping some. The profile covers approximately 65,000 clones, with 91% appearing a single time and roughly 0.76% taken by the ten largest. The CDR3 loop spans 16 amino acids. Germline V gene lookup returns CDR1 GTSNPN and CDR2 SVGIG (reference sequence). V lost 2 bases, J lost 4 bases, and 20 bases lay in between. The data originate from a study of T cell changes during pregnancy in multiple sclerosis. The specimen comprised CD4+ T cells from peripheral blood mononuclear cells, sampled in the first trimester of pregnancy. This sequence was found in a female donor with multiple sclerosis, enrolled in a pregnancy study. This rearrangement joins TRBV30 to TRBJ1-1; no clear D gene. The CDR3 loop is CAWSPTGRAEATEAFF. Written as DNA, the CDR3 is TGTGCCTGGAGTCCTACGGGAAGGGCGGAGGCCACTGAAGCTTTCTTT.